Listed below are T cell receptor beta chains from one sample, sequenced in a study of T cell changes during pregnancy in multiple sclerosis. The assay was immunoSEQ multiplex PCR, and TCRdb's table has in-frame clones only and misses some. This sample carries about 70,000 clones, approximately 90% of them seen once, and the ten largest clones take almost 1.5%. The specimen was peripheral blood, collected after pregnancy. These receptors were collected from a female donor with multiple sclerosis, enrolled in a pregnancy study. The CDR3 runs from the conserved cysteine through the conserved F or W. D genes are given only for firm matches. Rows give clone size only sometimes, using once, few, many, or a class for an expanded clone.

TRBD2 TRBJ2-1 - TRBV5-1 CASSLRLAGDAVYNEQFF TGCGCCAGCAGCTTGCGGCTAGCGGGAGACGCAGTTTACAATGAGCAGTTCTTC
TRBD2 TRBJ2-7 - TRBV7-2 CASRPTSGRSYEQYF TGTGCCAGCAGGCCGACTAGCGGGAGATCCTACGAGCAGTACTTC
- TRBJ1-1 - TRBV28 CASSLLRGGRGTEAFF TGTGCCAGCAGTTTATTGCGGGGGGGGCGAGGAACTGAAGCTTTCTTT
- TRBJ2-3 - TRBV27 CASKTAGTTTDTQYF TGTGCCAGCAAAACCGCAGGAACCACCACAGATACGCAGTATTTT
TRBD2 TRBJ2-1 - TRBV19 CATRGLAGGGYNEQFF TGTGCCACGAGGGGACTAGCGGGAGGTGGCTACAATGAGCAGTTCTTC
- TRBJ1-2 - TRBV7-2 CASSAPGDGIRYGYTF TGTGCCAGCAGCGCACCGGGGGACGGGATTCGCTATGGCTACACCTTC
- TRBJ1-4 - TRBV27 CASSLSLDSGLGWGKEEKLFF TGTGCCAGCAGTTTATCCCTCGATTCCGGACTAGGTTGGGGAAAGGAGGAAAAACTGTTTTTT
- TRBJ1-5 - TRBV19 CASSSQGGGSNQPQHF TGTGCCAGTAGTTCGCAAGGGGGGGGGAGCAATCAGCCCCAGCATTTT
TRBD1 TRBJ2-2 - TRBV25-1 CATMTGANTGELFF TGTGCCACCATGACAGGGGCGAACACCGGGGAGCTGTTTTTT
- TRBJ2-2 - TRBV11-2 CASSLEGGTTRTGELFF TGTGCCAGCAGCTTAGAGGGGGGGACAACGCGCACCGGGGAGCTGTTTTTT
- TRBJ2-5 - TRBV14 CASSQASLETQYF TGTGCCAGCAGCCAAGCCTCACTGGAGACCCAGTACTTC
- TRBJ2-3 once TRBV29-1 CSVSGEHTDTQYF TGCAGCGTATCGGGGGAACACACAGATACGCAGTATTTT
TRBD1 TRBJ2-5 - TRBV10-3 CAIRDRVGETQYF TGTGCCATCAGAGACAGGGTTGGGGAGACCCAGTACTTC
- TRBJ2-3 - TRBV7-9 CASSLNSRTDTQYF TGTGCCAGCAGCTTAAACAGCCGCACAGATACGCAGTATTTT
- TRBJ1-5 few TRBV7-2 CASSVFQGGDQPQHF TGTGCCAGCAGCGTTTTTCAGGGAGGTGATCAGCCCCAGCATTTT
- TRBJ2-7 - TRBV18 CASSEQEHEQYF TGTGCCAGCTCAGAACAGGAGCACGAGCAGTACTTC
- TRBJ1-2 - TRBV2 CASREENYYGYTF TGTGCCAGCAGGGAGGAAAACTACTATGGCTACACCTTC
TRBD1 TRBJ1-1 - TRBV27 CASSLNGQVEAFF TGTGCCAGCAGTCTTAACGGACAGGTTGAAGCTTTCTTT
- TRBJ2-3 - TRBV5-4 CASSLGGSPSVADTQYF TGTGCCAGCAGCTTGGGAGGTTCTCCTAGCGTAGCGGATACGCAGTATTTT
- TRBJ1-4 - TRBV6-6 CASRGSHNEKLFF TGTGCCAGCAGAGGGAGCCACAATGAAAAACTGTTTTTT
TRBD2 TRBJ2-3 - TRBV28 CASTPHPPGLERTDTQYF TGTGCCAGCACACCGCATCCTCCGGGACTAGAACGAACAGATACGCAGTATTTT
- TRBJ1-3 - TRBV30 CAWSVRISSGNTIYF TGTGCCTGGAGTGTCAGGATTAGCTCTGGAAACACCATATATTTT
TRBD1 TRBJ2-5 - TRBV11-2 CASREPRGRGETQYF TGTGCCAGCAGGGAGCCCAGGGGGCGCGGGGAGACCCAGTACTTC
TRBD1 TRBJ2-3 - TRBV18 CASSRDRGTDTQYF TGTGCCAGCTCACGGGACAGGGGCACAGATACGCAGTATTTT
TRBD2 TRBJ2-7 - TRBV10-3 CAISGGRVGGSYEQYF TGTGCCATCAGTGGCGGGAGAGTCGGGGGATCCTACGAGCAGTACTTC
TRBD2 TRBJ2-7 - TRBV19 CASSQRGGRDEQYF TGTGCCAGTAGTCAACGGGGGGGTCGGGACGAGCAGTACTTC
TRBD1 TRBJ2-7 few TRBV4-3 CASSQYWTGVSESYEQYF TGCGCCAGCAGCCAATACTGGACAGGGGTATCGGAATCCTACGAGCAGTACTTC
TRBD1 TRBJ1-1 - TRBV5-6 CASSLGQDYVLNTEAFF TGTGCCAGCAGCCTGGGACAGGATTATGTTTTGAACACTGAAGCTTTCTTT
- TRBJ2-5 - TRBV5-6 CASSLLTGRQETQYF TGTGCCAGCAGCTTATTGACAGGGAGGCAAGAGACCCAGTACTTC
- TRBJ1-2 once TRBV19 CASSSLLANYGYTF TGTGCCAGTAGTTCCTTATTAGCTAACTATGGCTACACCTTC
TRBD2 TRBJ2-7 - TRBV4-1 CASSHGTSGPYEQYF TGCGCCAGCAGCCACGGGACTAGCGGACCCTACGAGCAGTACTTC
TRBD2 TRBJ2-1 - TRBV27 CASSLSAGESYNEQFF TGTGCCAGCAGTTTATCCGCGGGAGAGTCCTACAATGAGCAGTTCTTC
- TRBJ2-1 - TRBV7-3 CASSLDLNNEQFF TGTGCCAGCAGTTTGGACTTAAACAATGAGCAGTTCTTC
- TRBJ1-2 - TRBV18 CASSRDNGDNYGYTF TGTGCCAGCTCACGGGACAACGGAGATAACTATGGCTACACCTTC
- TRBJ1-6 - TRBV18 CASSPPAGEGSPLHF TGTGCCAGCTCCCCGCCGGCAGGGGAGGGATCACCCCTCCACTTT
- TRBJ1-5 - TRBV9 CASSPGLSGNQPQHF TGTGCCAGCAGCCCCGGACTCAGTGGCAATCAGCCCCAGCATTTT
TRBD2 TRBJ2-1 once TRBV9 CASSQTSMSYNEQFF TGTGCCAGCAGCCAGACTAGCATGTCCTACAATGAGCAGTTCTTC
- TRBJ2-1 - TRBV12-5 CASGLVLGGSSYNEQFF TGTGCTAGTGGTTTGGTACTCGGGGGAAGCTCCTACAATGAGCAGTTCTTC
TRBD1 TRBJ1-3 - TRBV18 CASSPEGTGAGNTIYF TGTGCCAGCTCACCAGAAGGGACAGGGGCTGGAAACACCATATATTTT
- TRBJ2-6 once TRBV7-9 CASSTQSSGANVLTF TGTGCCAGCAGCACACAGTCATCTGGGGCCAACGTCCTGACTTTC
TRBD2 TRBJ2-5 - TRBV7-2 CASSLVLAGWETQYF TGTGCCAGCAGCTTAGTACTAGCGGGCTGGGAGACCCAGTACTTC
- TRBJ1-2 - TRBV5-6 CASSLRERYYGYTF TGTGCCAGCAGCTTACGAGAGAGGTACTATGGCTACACCTTC
- TRBJ1-5 - TRBV30 CAWSPAYNQPQHF TGTGCCTGGAGCCCCGCGTACAATCAGCCCCAGCATTTT
- TRBJ2-3 - TRBV9 CASSVLSGMDTQYF TGTGCCAGCAGCGTGCTCTCGGGAATGGATACGCAGTATTTT
- TRBJ2-6 - TRBV12-5 CASGLAGANVLTF TGTGCTAGTGGCTTAGCTGGGGCCAACGTCCTGACTTTC
- TRBJ1-5 - TRBV5-8 CASSPGVGNQPQHF TGTGCCAGCAGTCCCGGGGTAGGCAATCAGCCCCAGCATTTT
- TRBJ1-5 few TRBV6-1 CASSEARGLGPQHF TGTGCCAGCAGTGAAGCGCGCGGCCTTGGGCCCCAGCATTTT
- TRBJ1-2 once TRBV14 CASSPRGWGYTF TGTGCCAGCAGCCCCAGGGGTTGGGGCTACACCTTC
- TRBJ2-7 - TRBV7-9 CASSAPGQKLYEQYF TGTGCCAGCAGCGCTCCCGGACAGAAACTTTACGAGCAGTACTTC
TRBD1 TRBJ2-1 few TRBV10-1 CASSPGQGGNEQFF TGCGCCAGCAGTCCCGGACAGGGGGGCAATGAGCAGTTCTTC